This TCR beta chain was captured in a study of cytomegalovirus exposure and HLA in healthy donors. General study findings and limits: When analyzed later, the rates of TCR association showed variation by HLA locus, with DRB1 the most and HLA-C the fewest. The study labeled around 160 TCR beta chains cytomegalovirus-associated. Follow-up analysis later connected one missense variant in DCLRE1C with trimming of TCR beta V- and J-genes.

Donors likely had unrecorded immune exposures despite being nominally healthy when sampled. A word on this clone: Antigen specificity is unknown. Within the sample, other DNA sequences also encode this same CDR3.

Primers: 60 Vbeta forward and 13 Jbeta reverse. The data were produced by immunoSEQ multiplex PCR, yet TCRdb's version contains in-frame clones alone and is incomplete. This table has some 200,000 clones, approximately 82% appearing once. V trimming: 0 bases; J trimming: 4 bases; junction bases outside the gene matches: 3. The CDR3 consists of 14 residues. The germline V gene has CDR1 SGHRS and CDR2 YFSETQ. The receptor's source is a man aged 18 to 29 in good health and CMV-seronegative. The rearrangement uses TRBV5-1 and TRBJ2-7, with 8 bases fitting TRBD1. Specimen: PBMCs. CDR3 DNA: TGCGCCAGCAGCTTGGACAGGGGGTCGTACGAGCAGTACTTC. Translating gives CASSLDRGSYEQYF.